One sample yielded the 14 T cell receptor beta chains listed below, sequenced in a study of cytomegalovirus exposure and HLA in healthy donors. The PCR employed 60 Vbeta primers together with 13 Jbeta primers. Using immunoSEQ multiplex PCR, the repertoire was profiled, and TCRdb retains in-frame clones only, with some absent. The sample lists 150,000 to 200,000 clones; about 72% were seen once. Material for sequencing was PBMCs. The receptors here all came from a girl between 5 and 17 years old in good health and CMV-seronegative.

This CDR3 reads CASSTRANSNQPQHF. The CDR3 DNA reads as TGTGCCAGCAGTACCAGGGCGAATAGCAATCAGCCCCAGCATTTT. This sequence joins TRBV6-5 and TRBJ1-5, with a possible D match to TRBD1 (5 bases). Germline CDR1 and CDR2: MNHEY and SVGAGI. The length of the CDR3 is 15 residues. V was pared by 5 bases and J by 0 bases, with 11 bases between.

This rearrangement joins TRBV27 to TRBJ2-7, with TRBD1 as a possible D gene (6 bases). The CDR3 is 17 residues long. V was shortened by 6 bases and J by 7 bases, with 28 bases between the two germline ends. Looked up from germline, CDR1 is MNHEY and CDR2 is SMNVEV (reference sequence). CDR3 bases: TGTGCCAGCAGCCCTGGTTCTCCCGGGACATGGGCGTGGGAGCAGTACTTC. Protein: CASSPGSPGTWAWEQYF.

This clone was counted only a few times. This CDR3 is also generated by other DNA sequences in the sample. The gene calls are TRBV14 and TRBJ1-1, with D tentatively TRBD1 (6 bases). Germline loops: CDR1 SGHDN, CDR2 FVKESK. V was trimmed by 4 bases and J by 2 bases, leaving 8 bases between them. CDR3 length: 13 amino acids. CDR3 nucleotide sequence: TGTGCCAGCAGCCTACAGGGCAACACTGAAGCTTTCTTT. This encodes CASSLQGNTEAFF.

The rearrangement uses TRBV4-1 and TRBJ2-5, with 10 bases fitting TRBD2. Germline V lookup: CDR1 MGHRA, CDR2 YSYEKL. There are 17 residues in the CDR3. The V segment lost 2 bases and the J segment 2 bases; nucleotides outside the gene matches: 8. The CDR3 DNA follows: TGCGCCAGCAGCCAACCCAAACTAGCGGGGAAACAAGAGACCCAGTACTTC. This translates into CASSQPKLAGKQETQYF.

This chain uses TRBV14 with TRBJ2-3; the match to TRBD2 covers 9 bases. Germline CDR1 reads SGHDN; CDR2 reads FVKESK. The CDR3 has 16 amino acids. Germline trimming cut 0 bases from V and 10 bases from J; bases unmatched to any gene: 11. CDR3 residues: CASSQDLLAGPRAQYF. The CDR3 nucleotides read TGTGCCAGCAGCCAAGATCTACTAGCGGGCCCCCGGGCGCAGTATTTT.

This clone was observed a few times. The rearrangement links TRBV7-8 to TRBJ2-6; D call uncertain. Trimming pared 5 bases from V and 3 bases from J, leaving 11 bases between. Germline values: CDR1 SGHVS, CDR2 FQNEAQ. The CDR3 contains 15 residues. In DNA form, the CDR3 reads TGTGCCAGCAGCCTGAAACGAGTTGGGGCCAACGTCCTGACTTTC. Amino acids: CASSLKRVGANVLTF.

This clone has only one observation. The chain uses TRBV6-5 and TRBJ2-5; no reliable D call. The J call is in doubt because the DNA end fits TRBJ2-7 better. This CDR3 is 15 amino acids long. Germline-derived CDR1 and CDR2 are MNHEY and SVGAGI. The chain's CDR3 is CASSPFVRSSYEQYF. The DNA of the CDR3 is TGTGCCAGCAGTCCGTTTGTAAGGAGCTCCTACGAGCAGTACTTC.

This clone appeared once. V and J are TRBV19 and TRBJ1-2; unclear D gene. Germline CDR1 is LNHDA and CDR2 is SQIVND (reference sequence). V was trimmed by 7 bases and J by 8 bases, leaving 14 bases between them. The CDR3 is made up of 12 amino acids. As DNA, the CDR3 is TGTGCCAGTAAGAATGGAGAGGGAGGCTACACCTTC. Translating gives CASKNGEGGYTF.

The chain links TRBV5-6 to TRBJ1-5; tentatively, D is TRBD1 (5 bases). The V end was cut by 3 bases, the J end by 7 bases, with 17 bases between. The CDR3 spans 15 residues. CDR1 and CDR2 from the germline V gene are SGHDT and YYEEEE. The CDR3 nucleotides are TGTGCCAGCAGCTCTAGTGGGGCTTTGGTACAGCCCCAGCATTTT. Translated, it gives CASSSSGALVQPQHF.

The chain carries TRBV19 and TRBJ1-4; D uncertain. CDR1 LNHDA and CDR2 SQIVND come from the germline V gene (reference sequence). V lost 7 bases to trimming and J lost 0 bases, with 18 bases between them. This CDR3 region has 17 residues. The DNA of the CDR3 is TGTGCCAGTAAAAGATGGGCAGGCCCCGCAACTAATGAAAAACTGTTTTTT. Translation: CASKRWAGPATNEKLFF. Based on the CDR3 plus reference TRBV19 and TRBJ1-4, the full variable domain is DGGITQSPKYLFRKEGQNVTLSCEQNLNHDAMYWYRQDPGQGLRLIYYSQIVNDFQKGDIAEGYSVSREKKESFPLTVTSAQKNPTAFYLCASKRWAGPATNEKLFFGSGTQLSVL.

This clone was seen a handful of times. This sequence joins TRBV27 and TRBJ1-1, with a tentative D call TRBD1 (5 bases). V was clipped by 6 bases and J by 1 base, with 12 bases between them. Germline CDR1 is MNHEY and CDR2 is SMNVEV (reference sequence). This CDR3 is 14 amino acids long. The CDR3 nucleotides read TGTGCCAGCAGCCCCGGGGGAGGGAACACTGAAGCTTTCTTT. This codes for CASSPGGGNTEAFF.

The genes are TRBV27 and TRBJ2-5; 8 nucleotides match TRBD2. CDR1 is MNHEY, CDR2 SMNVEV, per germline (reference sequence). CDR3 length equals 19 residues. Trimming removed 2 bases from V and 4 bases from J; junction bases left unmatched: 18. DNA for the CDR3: TGTGCCAGCAGTTTAGTCCCCCCCGGACTAGCCGGGTCTAGAGAGACCCAGTACTTC. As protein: CASSLVPPGLAGSRETQYF.

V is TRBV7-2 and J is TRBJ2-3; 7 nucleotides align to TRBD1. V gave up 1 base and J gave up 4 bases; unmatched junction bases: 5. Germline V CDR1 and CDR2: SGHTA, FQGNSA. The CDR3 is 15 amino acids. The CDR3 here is CASSLGVQGPDTQYF. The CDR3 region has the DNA TGTGCCAGCAGCTTAGGGGTACAGGGGCCAGATACGCAGTATTTT.

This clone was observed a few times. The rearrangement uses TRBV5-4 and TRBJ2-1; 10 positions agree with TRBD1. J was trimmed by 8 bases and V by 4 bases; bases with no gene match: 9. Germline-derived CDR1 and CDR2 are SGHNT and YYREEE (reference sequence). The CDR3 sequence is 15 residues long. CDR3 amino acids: CASSRRDRGRDEQFF. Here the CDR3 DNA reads TGTGCCAGCAGCCGCCGGGACAGGGGACGCGATGAGCAGTTCTTC. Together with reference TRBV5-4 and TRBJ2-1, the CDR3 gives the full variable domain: ETGVTQSPTHLIKTRGQQVTLRCSSQSGHNTVSWYQQALGQGPQFIFQYYREEENGRGNFPPRFSGLQFPNYSSELNVNALELDDSALYLCASSRRDRGRDEQFFGPGTRLTVL.